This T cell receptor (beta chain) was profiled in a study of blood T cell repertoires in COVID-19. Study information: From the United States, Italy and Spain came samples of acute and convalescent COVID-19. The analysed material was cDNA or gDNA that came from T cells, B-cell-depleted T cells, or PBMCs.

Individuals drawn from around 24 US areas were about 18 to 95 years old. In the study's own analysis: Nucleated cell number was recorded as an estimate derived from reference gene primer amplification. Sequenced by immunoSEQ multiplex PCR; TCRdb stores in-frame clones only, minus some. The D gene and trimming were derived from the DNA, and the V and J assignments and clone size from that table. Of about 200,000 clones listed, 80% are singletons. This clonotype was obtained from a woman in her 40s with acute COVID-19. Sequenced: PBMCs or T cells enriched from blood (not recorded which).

The CDR3 here is CASSSVGGADEQYF. The CDR3 DNA reads TGTGCCAGCAGCTCTGTAGGGGGAGCGGACGAGCAGTACTTC. The V gene is TRBV7-9, the J gene TRBJ2-7, with D perhaps matching TRBD1 (6 bases). The germline V gene encodes CDR1 SEHNR and CDR2 FQNEAQ (reference sequence). Trimming left V 4 bases short and J 5 bases short, with 15 bases between. The CDR3 is made up of 14 amino acids.